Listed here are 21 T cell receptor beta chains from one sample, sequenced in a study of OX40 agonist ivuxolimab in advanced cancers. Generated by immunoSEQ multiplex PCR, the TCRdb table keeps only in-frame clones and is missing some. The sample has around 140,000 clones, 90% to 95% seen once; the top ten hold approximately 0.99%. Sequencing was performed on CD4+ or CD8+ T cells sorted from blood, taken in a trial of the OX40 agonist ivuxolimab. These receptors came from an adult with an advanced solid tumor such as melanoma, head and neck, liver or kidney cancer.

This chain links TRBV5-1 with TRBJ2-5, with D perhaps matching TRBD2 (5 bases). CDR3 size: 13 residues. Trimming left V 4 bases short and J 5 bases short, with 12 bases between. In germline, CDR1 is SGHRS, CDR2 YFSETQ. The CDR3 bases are TGCGCCAGCAGCCCTAGACCGGGGGAGACCCAGTACTTC. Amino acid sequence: CASSPRPGETQYF.

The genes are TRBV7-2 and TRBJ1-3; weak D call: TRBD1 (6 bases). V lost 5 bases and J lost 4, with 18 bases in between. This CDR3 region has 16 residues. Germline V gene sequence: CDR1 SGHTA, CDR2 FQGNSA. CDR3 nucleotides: TGTGCCAGCAGCCCCTTTATGGGACAACAGGGAAACACCATATATTTT. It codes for CASSPFMGQQGNTIYF.

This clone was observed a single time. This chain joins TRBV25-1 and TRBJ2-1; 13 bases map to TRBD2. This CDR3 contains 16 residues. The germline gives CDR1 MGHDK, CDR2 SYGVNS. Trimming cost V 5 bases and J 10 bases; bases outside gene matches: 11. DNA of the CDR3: TGTGCCAGCAGTCCACCGGGACTAGCGGGGCCGGGGGAGCAGTTCTTC. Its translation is CASSPPGLAGPGEQFF.

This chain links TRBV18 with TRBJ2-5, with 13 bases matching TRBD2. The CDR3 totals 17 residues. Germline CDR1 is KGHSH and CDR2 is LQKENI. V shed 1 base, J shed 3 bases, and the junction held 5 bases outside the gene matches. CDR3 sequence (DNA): TGTGCCAGCTCACCACAGGGACTAGCGGGAATGGAAGAGACCCAGTACTTC. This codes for CASSPQGLAGMEETQYF.

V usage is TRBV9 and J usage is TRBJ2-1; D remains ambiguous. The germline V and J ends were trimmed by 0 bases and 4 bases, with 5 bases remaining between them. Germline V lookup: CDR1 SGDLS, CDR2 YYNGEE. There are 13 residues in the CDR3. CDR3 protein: CASSVAQYNEQFF. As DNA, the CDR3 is TGTGCCAGCAGCGTAGCCCAGTACAATGAGCAGTTCTTC.

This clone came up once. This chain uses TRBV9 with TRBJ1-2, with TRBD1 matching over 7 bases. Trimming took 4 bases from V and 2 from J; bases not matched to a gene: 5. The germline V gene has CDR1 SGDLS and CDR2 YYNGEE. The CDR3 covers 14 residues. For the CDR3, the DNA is TGTGCCAGCAGCCCGACAGGGACGAACTATGGCTACACCTTC. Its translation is CASSPTGTNYGYTF. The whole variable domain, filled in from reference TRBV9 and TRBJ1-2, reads DSGVTQTPKHLITATGQRVTLRCSPRSGDLSVYWYQQSLDQGLQFLIQYYNGEERAKGNILERFSAQQFPDLHSELNLSSLELGDSALYFCASSPTGTNYGYTFGSGTRLTVV.

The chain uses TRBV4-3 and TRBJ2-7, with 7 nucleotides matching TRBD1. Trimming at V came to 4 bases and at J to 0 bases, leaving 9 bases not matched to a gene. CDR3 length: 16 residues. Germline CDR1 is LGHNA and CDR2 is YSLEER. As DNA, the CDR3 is TGCGCCAGCAGCCTACAGACCGGGACAGCCTCCTACGAGCAGTACTTC. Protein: CASSLQTGTASYEQYF.

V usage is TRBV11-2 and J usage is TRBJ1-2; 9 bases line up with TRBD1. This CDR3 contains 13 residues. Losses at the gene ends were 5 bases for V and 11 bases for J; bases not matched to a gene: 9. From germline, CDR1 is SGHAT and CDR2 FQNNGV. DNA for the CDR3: TGTGCCAGCAGCAAGGGGGACAGGGAGTGGTACACCTTC. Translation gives CASSKGDREWYTF.

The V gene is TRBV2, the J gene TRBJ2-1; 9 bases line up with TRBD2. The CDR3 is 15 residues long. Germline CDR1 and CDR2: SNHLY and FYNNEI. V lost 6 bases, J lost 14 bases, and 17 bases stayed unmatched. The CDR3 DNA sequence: TGTGCCAGCAGGGCGACTAGCGGCGGGGTCCCAGGCGAGTTCTTC. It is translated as CASRATSGGVPGEFF.

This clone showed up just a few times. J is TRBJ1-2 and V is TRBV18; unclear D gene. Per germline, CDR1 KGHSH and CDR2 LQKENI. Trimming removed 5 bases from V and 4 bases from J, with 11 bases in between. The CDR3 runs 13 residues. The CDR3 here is CASSVPTLYGYTF. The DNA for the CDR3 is TGTGCCAGCTCAGTACCCACCCTCTATGGCTACACCTTC.

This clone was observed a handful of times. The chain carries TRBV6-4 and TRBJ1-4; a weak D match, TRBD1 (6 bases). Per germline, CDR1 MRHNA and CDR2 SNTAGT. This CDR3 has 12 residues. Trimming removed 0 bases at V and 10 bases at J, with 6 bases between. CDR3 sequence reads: CASSDSGGKLFF. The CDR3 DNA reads TGTGCCAGCAGTGACTCAGGGGGAAAACTGTTTTTT.

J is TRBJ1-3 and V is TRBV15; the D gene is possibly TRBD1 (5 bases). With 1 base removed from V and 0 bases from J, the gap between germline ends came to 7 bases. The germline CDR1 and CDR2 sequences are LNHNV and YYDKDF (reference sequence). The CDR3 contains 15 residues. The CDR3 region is CATSRGGASGNTIYF. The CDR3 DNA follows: TGTGCCACCAGCAGAGGTGGGGCCTCTGGAAACACCATATATTTT.

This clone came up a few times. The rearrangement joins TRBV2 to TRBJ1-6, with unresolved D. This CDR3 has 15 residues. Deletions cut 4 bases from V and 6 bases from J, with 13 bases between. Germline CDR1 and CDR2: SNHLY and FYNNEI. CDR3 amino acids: CASSGHLVPNSPLHF. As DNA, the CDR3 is TGTGCCAGCAGTGGACACCTCGTACCTAATTCACCCCTCCACTTT.

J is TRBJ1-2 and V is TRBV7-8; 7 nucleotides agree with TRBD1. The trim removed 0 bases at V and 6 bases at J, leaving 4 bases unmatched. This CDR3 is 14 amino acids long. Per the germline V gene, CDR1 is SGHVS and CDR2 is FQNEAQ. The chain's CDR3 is CASSLATGIDGYTF. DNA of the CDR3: TGTGCCAGCAGCTTAGCGACAGGGATTGATGGCTACACCTTC.

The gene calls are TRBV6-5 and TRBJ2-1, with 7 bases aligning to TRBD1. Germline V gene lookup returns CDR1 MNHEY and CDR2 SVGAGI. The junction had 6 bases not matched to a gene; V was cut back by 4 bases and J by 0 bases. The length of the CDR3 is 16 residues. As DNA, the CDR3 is TGTGCCAGCAGTTCCCCATCAGGGGGCTCCTACAATGAGCAGTTCTTC. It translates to CASSSPSGGSYNEQFF.

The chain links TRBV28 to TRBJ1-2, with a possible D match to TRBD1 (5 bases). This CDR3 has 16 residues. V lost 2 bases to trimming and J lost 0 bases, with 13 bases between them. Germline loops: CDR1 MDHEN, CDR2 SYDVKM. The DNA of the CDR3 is TGTGCCAGCAGTTTAGGGGCAGTTCAAGCTAACTATGGCTACACCTTC. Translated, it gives CASSLGAVQANYGYTF.

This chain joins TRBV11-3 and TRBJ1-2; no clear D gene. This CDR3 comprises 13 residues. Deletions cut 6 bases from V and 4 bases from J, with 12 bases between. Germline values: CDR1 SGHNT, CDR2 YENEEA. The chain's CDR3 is CASSQRPGYGYTF. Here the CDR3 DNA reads TGTGCCAGCAGTCAACGACCTGGCTATGGCTACACCTTC.

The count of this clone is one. CDR3 residues: CASQPRMNTEAFF. The CDR3 coding sequence is TGTGCCAGCCAACCCAGGATGAACACTGAAGCTTTCTTT. J is TRBJ1-1 and V is TRBV27; no firm D call. V was cut by 8 bases and J by 0 bases, with 10 bases left in between. CDR1 and CDR2 from the germline V gene are MNHEY and SMNVEV (reference sequence). This CDR3 is built from 13 residues.

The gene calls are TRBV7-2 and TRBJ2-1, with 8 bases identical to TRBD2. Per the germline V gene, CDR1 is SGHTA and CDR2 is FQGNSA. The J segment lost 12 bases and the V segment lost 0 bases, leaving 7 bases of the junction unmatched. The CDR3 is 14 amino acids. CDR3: CASSLAGAGVPQFF. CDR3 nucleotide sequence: TGTGCCAGCAGCTTAGCAGGAGCGGGAGTACCGCAGTTCTTC.

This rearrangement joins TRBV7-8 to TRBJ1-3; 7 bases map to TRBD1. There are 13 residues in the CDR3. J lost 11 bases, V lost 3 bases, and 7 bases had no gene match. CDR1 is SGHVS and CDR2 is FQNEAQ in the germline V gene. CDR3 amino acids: CASSLGQSGAIYF. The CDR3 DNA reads TGTGCCAGCAGCTTGGGACAGTCCGGCGCCATATATTTT.

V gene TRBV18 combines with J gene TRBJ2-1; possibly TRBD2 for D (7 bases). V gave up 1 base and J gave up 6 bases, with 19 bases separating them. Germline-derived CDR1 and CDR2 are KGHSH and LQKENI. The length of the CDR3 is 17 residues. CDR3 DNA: TGTGCCAGCTCACCACAACCCGGACTAGGAGGGGGCAATGAGCAGTTCTTC. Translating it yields CASSPQPGLGGGNEQFF.